Sequencing of this T cell receptor (beta chain) was carried out in a study of blood T cell repertoires in COVID-19. The CDR3 covers 15 residues. CDR1 is MDHEN and CDR2 is SYDVKM in the germline V gene. Trimming cost V 5 bases and J 2 bases, with 10 bases left between them. Sequencing used immunoSEQ multiplex PCR; TCRdb keeps in-frame clones, though not all of them. The sample lists a few hundred thousand clones; roughly nine tenths were seen once. Material for sequencing was peripheral blood. The chain has TRBV28 and TRBJ2-6; D is possibly TRBD2 (6 bases). This sequence originates from a man between 60 and 75 years old with acute or convalescent COVID-19. The DNA of the CDR3 is TGTGCCAGCAGTGCGACGGGGGCTGGGGCCAACGTCCTGACTTTC. Its protein is CASSATGAGANVLTF.